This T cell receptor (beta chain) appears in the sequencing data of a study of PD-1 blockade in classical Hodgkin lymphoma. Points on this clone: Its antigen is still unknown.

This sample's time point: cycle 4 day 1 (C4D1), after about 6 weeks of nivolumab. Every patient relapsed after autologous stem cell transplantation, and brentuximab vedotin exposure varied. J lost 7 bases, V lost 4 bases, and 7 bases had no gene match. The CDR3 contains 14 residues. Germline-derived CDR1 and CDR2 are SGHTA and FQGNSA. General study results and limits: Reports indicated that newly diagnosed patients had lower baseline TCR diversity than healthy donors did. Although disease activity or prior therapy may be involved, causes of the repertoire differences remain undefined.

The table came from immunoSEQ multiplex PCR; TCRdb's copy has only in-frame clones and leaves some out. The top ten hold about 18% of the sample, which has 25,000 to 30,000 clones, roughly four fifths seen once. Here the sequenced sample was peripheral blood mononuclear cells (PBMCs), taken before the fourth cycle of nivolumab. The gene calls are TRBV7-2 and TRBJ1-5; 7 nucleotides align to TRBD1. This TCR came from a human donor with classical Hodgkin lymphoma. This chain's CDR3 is CASSYRQGQQPQHF. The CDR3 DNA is TGTGCCAGCAGCTATCGACAGGGCCAGCAGCCCCAGCATTTT.